This T cell receptor beta chain comes out of a study of metastatic and nonmetastatic thyroid tumors. Study overall: From malignant and benign thyroid patients, repertoires in blood and in tumor or nodule tissue were compared. Study-wide results and caveats: Malignant thyroid tumors reportedly had TCR beta diversity that was significantly higher than in benign nodules, in blood and tumor.

Each patient went into thyroid surgery without having received any treatment. The ends were cut back, 2 bases at V and 10 bases at J, with 21 bases in the middle. The CDR3 loop spans 16 amino acids. Germline loops: CDR1 MNHEY, CDR2 SVGAGI. On this clone: Its antigen remains unknown.

How the authors handled the data: Clinicopathological groups of papillary thyroid cancer showed CDR3 differences that were used to build a distant-metastasis classifier. TCRdb re-called clones from the PCR reads using MiXCR. The V and J calls here are based on TCRdb, not the publication. The data hold about 34,000 clones, with approximately 15% observed a single time. The TCR sequence derives from a female donor with papillary thyroid cancer or a benign thyroid nodule (not recorded which). Some clones in this sample may be carry-over from other donors' samples. This sequence joins TRBV6-5 and TRBJ2-1; the D gene is possibly TRBD1 (6 bases). The sample consisted of blood. CDR3 region: CASSYTVRIAGDEQFF. The CDR3 nucleotides read TGTGCCAGCAGTTACACGGTTAGGATTGCAGGGGACGAGCAGTTCTTC.